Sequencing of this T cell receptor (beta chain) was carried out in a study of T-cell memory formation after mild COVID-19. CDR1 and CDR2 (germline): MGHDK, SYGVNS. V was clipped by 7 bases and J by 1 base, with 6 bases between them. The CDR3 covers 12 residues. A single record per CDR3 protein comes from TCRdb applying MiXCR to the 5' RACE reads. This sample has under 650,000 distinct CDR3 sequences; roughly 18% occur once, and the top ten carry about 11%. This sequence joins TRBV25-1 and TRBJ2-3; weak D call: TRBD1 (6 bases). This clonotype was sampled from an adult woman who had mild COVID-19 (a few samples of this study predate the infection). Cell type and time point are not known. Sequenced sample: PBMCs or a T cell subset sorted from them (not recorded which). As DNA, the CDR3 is TGTGCCAGCAACAGGGGCACAGATACGCAGTATTTT. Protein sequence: CASNRGTDTQYF.